This TCR beta chain was identified in a study of T-cell reconstitution after alpha-beta-depleted transplantation in children. Study-wide points: Reportedly, roughly two months post-transplant, alpha-beta T cells arose from several hundred expanded graft clones. Some patients' high day-60 TCRbeta diversity was traced to surviving recipient T cells and thymic progenitors. Hyperexpanded clones declined; after one year, newly produced T cells mostly supplied diversity.

Worth noting for this clonotype: Its antigen is unknown.

Unique molecular identifiers featured in how the TCRbeta library was prepared. MiXCR, applied by TCRdb to the PCR reads, yields one record per CDR3 protein. The sample holds about 870,000 distinct CDR3 sequences; 15% to 20% are singletons and the top ten take approximately 5%. From germline, CDR1 is WNHNN and CDR2 SYGVQD (reference sequence). V shed 3 bases, J shed 8 bases, and the junction held 5 bases outside the gene matches. This CDR3 has 14 amino acids. The receptor comes from a male patient younger than 18 who had a stem cell transplant for acute lymphoblastic leukemia, so the T cells may come from the graft donor. J is TRBJ2-4 and V is TRBV10-1, with TRBD2 matching over 9 bases. This specimen was PBMCs, mostly from graft donor cells, taken 360 days after TCRalphabeta/CD19-depleted stem cell transplant. CDR3 sequence: CASSDAVAGDIQYF. In DNA form, the CDR3 reads TGCGCCAGCAGTGATGCGGTAGCGGGAGACATTCAGTACTTC.